This TCR beta chain is from a study of CD8 T cells in Susac syndrome. This CDR3 is 15 amino acids long. With 3 bases clipped from V and 6 bases from J, the junction kept 8 bases outside the gene matches. The germline gives CDR1 ENHRY, CDR2 SYGVKD. Random hexamers primed reverse transcription of about 0.45 to 1 ug RNA. TCRdb used MiXCR to reprocess the immunoSEQ multiplex PCR reads, holding one entry per CDR3 protein. Of under 200,000 distinct CDR3 sequences in the sample, approximately 94% were seen once. Sequenced: CD4+ T cells from PBMCs. The chain recombines TRBV10-3 with TRBJ2-4; 7 bases map to TRBD2. The TCR was taken from a human donor with Susac syndrome. Here the CDR3 DNA reads TGTGCCATCAGTGATGTAGCGGGCCCTAGAAACATTCAGTACTTC. Protein product: CAISDVAGPRNIQYF.